The 3 T cell receptor beta chains below were found in one sample sequenced in a study of Graves' ophthalmopathy and Graves' hyperthyroidism. Transcripts of RNA were the source for amplifying TCR beta CDR3 regions. RT-PCR was first run with HTBI primers, then multiplex PCR in a second round. From the multiplex PCR reads, TCRdb called clonotypes with MiXCR, one entry per CDR3 protein. The sample lists tens of thousands of distinct CDR3 sequences, 52% occurring once. The specimen sequenced was peripheral blood. These receptor sequences come from an adult man with Graves' ophthalmopathy.

This rearrangement joins TRBV20-1 to TRBJ2-7, with D uncertain. CDR3 size: 13 residues. CDR1 and CDR2 (germline): DFQATT, SNEGSKA (reference sequence). V was pared by 1 base and J by 3 bases, with 10 bases between. The CDR3 coding sequence is TGCAGTGCTAGAGTGAGTGTCGGCTACGAGCAGTACTTC. Its translation: CSARVSVGYEQYF.

This sequence joins TRBV24-1 and TRBJ2-1; a weak D match, TRBD1 (6 bases). Germline-derived CDR1 and CDR2 are KGHDR and SFDVKD. The CDR3 is 15 amino acids. Trimming shortened V by 5 bases and J by 5 bases, and 15 bases separated the two germline ends. CDR3 protein: CATSALDSPDNEQFF. The CDR3 DNA is TGTGCCACCAGTGCCTTGGACAGCCCAGACAATGAGCAGTTCTTC.

This clonotype was detected only a few times. The chain combines TRBV7-9 with TRBJ2-3; D is unresolved. Germline V gene lookup returns CDR1 SEHNR and CDR2 FQNEAQ (reference sequence). The CDR3 covers 13 residues. Trimming took 2 bases from V and 6 from J, leaving 9 bases between them. The CDR3 loop is CASSLLYGDTQYF. The CDR3 DNA reads as TGTGCCAGCAGCTTACTTTACGGGGATACGCAGTATTTT.